The 23 T cell receptor beta chains listed next were all sequenced from one sample in a study of shared clonotypes between healthy human individuals. Using immunoSEQ multiplex PCR, the repertoire was profiled, and TCRdb retains in-frame clones only, with some absent. The profile covers some 500,000 clones, with about 80% appearing a single time and about an eighth taken by the ten largest. Sequencing was carried out using PBMCs. Every receptor here comes from a woman aged 40 to 50 in good health. Some clones in this sample may be carry-over from other donors' samples.

The CDR3 reads CASSFGLAGVGETQYF. CDR3 bases: TGTGCCAGTAGTTTCGGACTAGCGGGAGTGGGAGAGACCCAGTACTTC. The chain recombines TRBV19 with TRBJ2-5; 13 positions agree with TRBD2. This CDR3 is built from 16 residues. The germline CDR1 and CDR2 sequences are LNHDA and SQIVND (reference sequence). The V segment lost 5 bases and the J segment 4 bases; nucleotides outside the gene matches: 7.

The chain uses TRBV10-3 and TRBJ1-2; maybe TRBD1 (5 bases). Trimming took off 3 bases at V and 4 bases at J, with 6 bases between the two ends. There are 12 residues in the CDR3. From germline, CDR1 is ENHRY and CDR2 SYGVKD. CDR3 in amino acids: CAISEGVYGYTF. The CDR3 nucleotides read TGTGCCATCAGTGAAGGGGTCTATGGCTACACCTTC.

This chain links TRBV6-5 with TRBJ2-7; D is undetermined. The V end was cut by 2 bases, the J end by 2 bases, with 10 bases between. Germline V gives CDR1 MNHEY, CDR2 SVGAGI. This CDR3 is built from 14 residues. CDR3 nucleotides: TGTGCCAGCAGTTACGCCTACTCGACCTACGAGCAGTACTTC. Translating it yields CASSYAYSTYEQYF.

The rearrangement links TRBV7-2 to TRBJ1-3, with D uncertain. Between the trimmed V and J ends, which lost 1 base and 1 base, there was a span of 2 bases. The CDR3 totals 13 residues. Germline lookup yields CDR1 SGHTA and CDR2 FQGNSA. CDR3 DNA: TGTGCCAGCAGCTTAGTTTCTGGAAACACCATATATTTT. It specifies CASSLVSGNTIYF.

The chain carries TRBV5-1 and TRBJ2-1; D perhaps matches TRBD2 (6 bases). The CDR3 covers 15 residues. V was cut by 3 bases and J by 0 bases, with 10 bases left in between. The V gene's germline CDR1 is SGHRS and CDR2 YFSETQ. The CDR3 nucleotides read TGCGCCAGCAGCTCCGGGAGAAGCTCCTACAATGAGCAGTTCTTC. Translating gives CASSSGRSSYNEQFF.

The genes are TRBV19 and TRBJ2-6; 10 bases line up with TRBD1. The junction had 3 bases not matched to a gene; V was cut back by 2 bases and J by 2 bases. Germline V lookup: CDR1 LNHDA, CDR2 SQIVND (reference sequence). This CDR3 has 17 amino acids. The CDR3 reads CASSIRQGAAGANVLTF. The CDR3 nucleotides read TGTGCCAGTAGTATAAGACAGGGGGCTGCTGGGGCCAACGTCCTGACTTTC.

The V call is TRBV11-2, the J call TRBJ1-1, with 9 bases lining up with TRBD1. This CDR3 has 16 amino acids. Germline values: CDR1 SGHAT, CDR2 FQNNGV. The junction had 7 bases not matched to a gene; V was cut back by 4 bases and J by 1 base. The CDR3 protein is CASSYSVGQGNTEAFF. The CDR3, as DNA: TGTGCCAGCAGCTATAGTGTGGGACAGGGGAACACTGAAGCTTTCTTT.

This clone has just a few counts. The chain has TRBV10-3 and TRBJ2-1, with D unclear. Trimming took 6 bases from V and 3 from J, leaving 18 bases between them. The CDR3 sequence is 16 residues long. The germline V gene has CDR1 ENHRY and CDR2 SYGVKD. The CDR3 here is CAISSQASRYYNEQFF. The CDR3 DNA reads as TGTGCCATCAGCTCCCAAGCTTCTCGCTACTACAATGAGCAGTTCTTC.

A word on this clone: A far larger clone is a single base away, which makes a read error likely. This chain uses TRBV7-9 with TRBJ2-1; D remains ambiguous. Germline CDR1 SEHNR, CDR2 FQNEAQ (reference sequence). CDR3 length equals 15 residues. This chain's CDR3 is CASSLVPEAYNEQIF. The CDR3, as DNA: TGTGCCAGCAGCTTAGTTCCAGAGGCCTACAATGAGCAGATCTTC.

The chain is built from TRBV11-3 and TRBJ2-2; tentative D call: TRBD2 (6 bases). The CDR3 sequence is 15 residues long. Germline V gene data show CDR1 as SGHNT and CDR2 as YENEEA. The V gene lost 2 bases and the J gene lost 1 base, with 8 bases spanning the gap. CDR3 sequence (DNA): TGTGCCAGCAGCTTAACCGGGAGGAACACCGGGGAGCTGTTTTTT. Protein sequence: CASSLTGRNTGELFF. The complete variable domain, with remaining parts taken from reference TRBV11-3 and TRBJ2-2, reads EAGVVQSPRYKIIEKKQPVAFWCNPISGHNTLYWYLQNLGQGPELLIRYENEEAVDDSQLPKDRFSAERLKGVDSTLKIQPAELGDSAVYLCASSLTGRNTGELFFGEGSRLTVL.

The chain recombines TRBV7-3 with TRBJ2-2, with a tentative D call TRBD1 (5 bases). V gave up 4 bases and J gave up 7 bases, with 13 bases separating them. From germline, CDR1 is SGHTA and CDR2 FQGTGA. The CDR3 runs to 14 residues. CDR3 sequence reads: CASSSPRGVGELFF. CDR3 nucleotide sequence: TGTGCCAGCAGCTCCCCTAGGGGTGTCGGGGAGCTGTTTTTT.

The chain employs TRBV28 and TRBJ2-6; D is unclear. CDR3 size: 12 residues. Per germline, CDR1 MDHEN and CDR2 SYDVKM. Deletions cut 8 bases from V and 4 bases from J, with 6 bases between. Written as DNA, the CDR3 is TGTGCCAGCTTCAGCGGGGCCAACGTCCTGACTTTC. It is translated as CASFSGANVLTF.

This rearrangement joins TRBV19 to TRBJ2-1; D call uncertain. Germline V gives CDR1 LNHDA, CDR2 SQIVND (reference sequence). The CDR3 consists of 14 residues. V lost 7 bases to trimming and J lost 0 bases, with 10 bases between them. The CDR3 DNA sequence: TGTGCCAGTACCTGGCGACACTCCTACAATGAGCAGTTCTTC. Its protein is CASTWRHSYNEQFF.

V is TRBV5-4 and J is TRBJ2-2; TRBD2 aligns across 15 bases. Unmatched junction bases numbered 3, after V lost 0 bases and J lost 6 bases. This CDR3 region has 17 residues. CDR1 is SGHNT and CDR2 is YYREEE in the germline V gene (reference sequence). The CDR3 DNA follows: TGTGCCAGCAGCTTGGAAAGGACTAGCGGGAGGGCCGGGGAGCTGTTTTTT. The encoded protein is CASSLERTSGRAGELFF.

This clone was counted many times. V gene TRBV6-6 combines with J gene TRBJ2-5, with TRBD1 matching over 8 bases. The J call may be in error: the DNA end matches TRBJ2-7 better. This CDR3 is built from 16 residues. Germline loops: CDR1 MNHNY, CDR2 SVGAGI (reference sequence). DNA of the CDR3: TGTGCCAGCAGTTACCCCCCGACAGGGGCTAGCTACGAGCAGTACTTC. It encodes CASSYPPTGASYEQYF.

The chain uses TRBV15 and TRBJ2-3; D possibly corresponds to TRBD2 (6 bases). Germline V lookup: CDR1 LNHNV, CDR2 YYDKDF (reference sequence). The germline V and J ends were trimmed by 5 bases and 0 bases, with 15 bases remaining between them. The CDR3 totals 16 residues. CDR3 nucleotide sequence: TGTGCCACCAGCGACGGGGGTAGCAGGAGCACAGATACGCAGTATTTT. Its translation: CATSDGGSRSTDTQYF.

J is TRBJ1-3 and V is TRBV10-3; 9 nucleotides align to TRBD1. The germline CDR1 and CDR2 sequences are ENHRY and SYGVKD. CDR3 length: 18 residues. V was clipped by 6 bases and J by 0 bases; unmatched bases: 12. The CDR3 nucleotides read TGTGCCATCAGGGCCGGGACAGGGAAAGACCTCTCTGGAAACACCATATATTTT. Translation: CAIRAGTGKDLSGNTIYF.

This chain uses TRBV18 with TRBJ2-3; 10 bases match TRBD2. The V segment lost 6 bases and the J segment 3 bases; nucleotides outside the gene matches: 9. Germline CDR1 KGHSH, CDR2 LQKENI. This CDR3 is built from 16 residues. CDR3 in amino acids: CASSRTSGAGTDTQYF. In DNA, the CDR3 is TGTGCCAGCTCCCGGACTAGCGGAGCGGGAACAGATACGCAGTATTTT.

The genes are TRBV11-3 and TRBJ1-1; D call uncertain. The germline V gene encodes CDR1 SGHNT and CDR2 YENEEA. CDR3 length equals 13 residues. Between the trimmed V and J ends, which lost 1 base and 3 bases, there was a span of 6 bases. The CDR3 is CASSLAQYTEAFF. The CDR3 DNA follows: TGTGCCAGCAGCTTAGCCCAATACACTGAAGCTTTCTTT.

The rearrangement links TRBV7-2 to TRBJ2-2; tentatively, D is TRBD2 (5 bases). Germline values: CDR1 SGHTA, CDR2 FQGNSA. This CDR3 spans 16 amino acids. Trimming shortened V by 1 base and J by 5 bases, and 14 bases separated the two germline ends. The CDR3 bases are TGTGCCAGCAGCTTAGGGGGAATTTCGGGAACCGGGGAGCTGTTTTTT. This codes for CASSLGGISGTGELFF.

The CDR3 is CASSDSPGGGYTF. The CDR3 nucleotides are TGTGCCAGCAGTGACTCACCAGGGGGTGGCTACACCTTC. The chain has TRBV6-4 and TRBJ1-2, with 7 bases matching TRBD1. The V and J ends lost 0 bases and 7 bases, in that order; junction bases with no gene match: 2. CDR3 size: 13 residues. CDR1 is MRHNA, CDR2 SNTAGT, per germline.

This clone was seen more than once but under ten times. The V gene is TRBV9, the J gene TRBJ2-1, with a possible D match to TRBD2 (5 bases). The V and J ends lost 4 bases and 0 bases respectively, with 11 bases between them. Germline V CDR1 and CDR2: SGDLS, YYNGEE. This CDR3 comprises 15 residues. The CDR3 here is CASSRTLVSYNEQFF. For the CDR3, the DNA is TGTGCCAGCAGCAGGACTCTAGTCTCCTACAATGAGCAGTTCTTC.

The chain recombines TRBV6-5 with TRBJ2-1, with 8 bases fitting TRBD2. CDR1 and CDR2 from the germline V gene are MNHEY and SVGAGI. Trimming at V came to 6 bases and at J to 0 bases, leaving 4 bases not matched to a gene. The CDR3 has 15 amino acids. The CDR3: CASSPGRGSYNEQFF. As DNA, the CDR3 is TGTGCCAGCAGCCCCGGGAGGGGCTCCTACAATGAGCAGTTCTTC.